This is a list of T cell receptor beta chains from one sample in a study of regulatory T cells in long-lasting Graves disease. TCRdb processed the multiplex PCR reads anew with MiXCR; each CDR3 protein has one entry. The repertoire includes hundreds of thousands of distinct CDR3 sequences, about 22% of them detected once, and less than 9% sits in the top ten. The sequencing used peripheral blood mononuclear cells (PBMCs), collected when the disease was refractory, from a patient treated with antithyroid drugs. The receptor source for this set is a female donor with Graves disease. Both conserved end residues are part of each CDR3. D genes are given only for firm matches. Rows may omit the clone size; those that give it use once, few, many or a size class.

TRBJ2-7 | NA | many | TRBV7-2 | CASSSSASREQYF | TGTGCCAGCAGCTCTTCGGCGAGCAGAGAGCAGTACTTC
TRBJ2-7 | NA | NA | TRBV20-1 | CSAIGVSYEQYF | TGCAGTGCTATAGGTGTCTCCTACGAGCAGTACTTC
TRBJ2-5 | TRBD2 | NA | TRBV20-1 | CSAREGGSHQETQYF | TGCAGTGCTAGGGAGGGCGGGAGCCATCAAGAGACCCAGTACTTC
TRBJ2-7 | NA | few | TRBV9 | CASSAGLLDREQYF | TGTGCCAGCAGCGCGGGACTCCTCGATCGCGAGCAGTACTTC
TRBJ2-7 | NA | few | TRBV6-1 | CASSYSTDYEQYF | TGTGCCAGCAGCTACAGTACAGACTACGAGCAGTACTTC
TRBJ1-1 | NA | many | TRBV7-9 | CASSLGPMNTEAFF | TGTGCCAGCAGCCTAGGACCCATGAACACTGAAGCTTTCTTT
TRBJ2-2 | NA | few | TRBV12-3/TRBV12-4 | CASSPMEELFF | TGTGCCAGCAGTCCCATGGAGGAGCTGTTTTTT
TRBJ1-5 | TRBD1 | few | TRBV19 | CASSTAHLSTGGHEEPQHF | TGTGCCAGTAGTACAGCCCATCTCTCCACAGGGGGCCACGAGGAGCCCCAGCATTTT
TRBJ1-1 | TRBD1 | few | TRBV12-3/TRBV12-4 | CASRPGQPNTEAFF | TGTGCCAGCAGGCCGGGACAGCCGAACACTGAAGCTTTCTTT
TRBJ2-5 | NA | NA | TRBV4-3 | CASSQAPGETQYF | TGCGCCAGCAGCCAAGCCCCCGGAGAGACCCAGTACTTC
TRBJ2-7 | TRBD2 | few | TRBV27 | CASSFLGTSGTLPHEQYF | TGTGCCAGCAGTTTTTTGGGGACTAGCGGGACCCTACCCCACGAGCAGTACTTC
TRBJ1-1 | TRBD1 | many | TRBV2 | CASSVQGAFNTEAFF | TGTGCCAGCAGTGTACAGGGGGCCTTCAACACTGAAGCTTTCTTT
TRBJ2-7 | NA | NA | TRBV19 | CASSIGFRRESYEQYF | TGTGCCAGTAGTATAGGGTTCCGTCGGGAATCCTACGAGCAGTACTTC
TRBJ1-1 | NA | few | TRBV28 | CASSLPGGWNTEAFF | TGTGCCAGCAGTTTACCCGGGGGCTGGAACACTGAAGCTTTCTTT
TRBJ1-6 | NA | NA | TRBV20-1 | CSASRTESYSPLHF | TGCAGTGCTAGTAGAACAGAGTCCTATTCACCCCTCCACTTT
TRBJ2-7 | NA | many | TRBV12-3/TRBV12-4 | CASSLGAGYEQYF | TGTGCCAGCAGTCTTGGGGCGGGCTACGAGCAGTACTTC
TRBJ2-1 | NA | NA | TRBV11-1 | CASSSGRIHGGSNEQFF | TGTGCCAGCAGCTCCGGACGAATTCATGGGGGGTCTAATGAGCAGTTCTTC
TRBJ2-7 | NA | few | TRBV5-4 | CASSLMGITYEQYF | TGTGCCAGCAGCTTGATGGGGATAACCTACGAGCAGTACTTC
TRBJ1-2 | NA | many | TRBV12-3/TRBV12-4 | CASSPRPGPNYGYTF | TGTGCCAGCAGCCCTCGGCCGGGACCTAACTATGGCTACACCTTC
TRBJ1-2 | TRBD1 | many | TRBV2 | CASREGTGGNYGYTF | TGTGCCAGCCGGGAGGGGACAGGGGGCAACTATGGCTACACCTTC
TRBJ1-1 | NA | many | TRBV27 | CASRRNTEAFF | TGTGCCAGCAGGAGAAACACTGAAGCTTTCTTT
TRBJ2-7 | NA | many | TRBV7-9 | CASSLESDGTYEQYF | TGTGCCAGCAGCTTAGAGTCGGATGGGACCTACGAGCAGTACTTC
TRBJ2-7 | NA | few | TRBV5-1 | CASSLAEQYEQYF | TGCGCCAGCAGCTTGGCCGAACAGTACGAGCAGTACTTC
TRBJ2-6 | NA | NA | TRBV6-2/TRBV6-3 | CASSLGLATGANVLTF | TGTGCCAGCAGCTTGGGGCTAGCGACGGGGGCCAACGTCCTGACTTTC
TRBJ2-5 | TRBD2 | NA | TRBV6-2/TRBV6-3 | CASNKRESTKTQYF | TGTGCCAGCAATAAGCGGGAGAGCACAAAGACCCAGTACTTC
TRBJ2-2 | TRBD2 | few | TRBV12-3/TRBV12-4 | CASSLAGEVTGELFF | TGTGCCAGCAGTTTGGCGGGAGAAGTCACCGGGGAGCTGTTTTTT
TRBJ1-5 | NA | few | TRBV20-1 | CSARTNQVPTYNQPQHF | TGCAGTGCCCGCACGAACCAGGTCCCAACCTATAATCAGCCCCAGCATTTT
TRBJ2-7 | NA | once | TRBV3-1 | CASSSALFGEQYF | TGTGCCAGCAGCTCAGCACTGTTTGGGGAGCAGTACTTC
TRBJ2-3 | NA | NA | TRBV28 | CASSLALASDTQYF | TGTGCCAGCAGTCTGGCCCTAGCCTCAGATACGCAGTATTTT
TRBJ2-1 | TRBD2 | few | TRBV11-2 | CASSSPGLAGGQQFF | TGTGCCAGCAGCTCCCCGGGACTAGCGGGGGGGCAGCAGTTCTTC
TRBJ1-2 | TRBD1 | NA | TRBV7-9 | CAGGQGDYGYTF | TGTGCCGGAGGACAGGGGGACTATGGCTACACCTTC
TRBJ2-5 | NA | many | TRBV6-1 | CASRAGTRKETQYF | TGTGCCAGCAGGGCCGGGACGAGAAAAGAGACCCAGTACTTC
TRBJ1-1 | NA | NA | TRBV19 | CASNLQTVNTEAFF | TGTGCCAGTAACCTACAGACCGTGAACACTGAAGCTTTCTTT
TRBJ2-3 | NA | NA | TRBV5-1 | CASSFTASTDTQYF | TGCGCCAGCAGCTTTACTGCTAGCACAGATACGCAGTATTTT
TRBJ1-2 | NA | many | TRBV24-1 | CATSDPGWRDGYTF | TGTGCCACCAGTGATCCCGGCTGGAGGGATGGCTACACCTTC
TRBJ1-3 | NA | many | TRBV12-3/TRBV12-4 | CASRNVQDTIYF | TGTGCCAGCAGAAACGTACAGGACACCATATATTTT
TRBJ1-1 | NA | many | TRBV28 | CASTPEAPFEAFF | TGTGCCAGCACTCCGGAGGCGCCTTTTGAAGCTTTCTTT
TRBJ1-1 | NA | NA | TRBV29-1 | CSVDGGGGETEAFF | TGCAGCGTTGATGGTGGGGGGGGAGAGACTGAAGCTTTCTTT
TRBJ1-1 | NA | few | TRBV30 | CAWSGRPMNTEAFF | TGTGCCTGGAGTGGGCGGCCGATGAACACTGAAGCTTTCTTT
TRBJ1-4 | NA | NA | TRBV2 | CASSELGSEKLFF | TGTGCCAGCAGTGAGTTAGGATCTGAAAAACTGTTTTTT
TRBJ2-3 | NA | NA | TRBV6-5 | CASSYLGLGTGTDTQYF | TGTGCCAGCAGTTATTTGGGTCTGGGGACTGGCACAGATACGCAGTATTTT